The T cell receptor beta chain described here comes from a study of blood T cell repertoires in COVID-19. Study overall: In each case, the material was cDNA or gDNA derived from T cells, B-cell-depleted T cells, or PBMCs.

The V gene end was trimmed by 0 bases and the J gene end by 9 bases; junction bases not matched to a gene: 9. The CDR3 consists of 15 residues. Germline V gene sequence: CDR1 LGHDT, CDR2 YNNKEL (reference sequence). This clone was seen a few times. Original analysis: Amplified reference gene primers provided the basis for estimating nucleated cell counts. Method: immunoSEQ multiplex PCR; TCRdb's copy keeps in-frame clones and lacks some. D and trimming were read from the DNA, whereas the V and J calls and clone size are those reported in that table. Seen here are about 240,000 clones, around 83% observed once, and the top ten hold roughly 12%.

The chain joins TRBV3-1 (or the pseudogene TRBV3-2) to TRBJ2-7; 9 bases agree with TRBD1. The receptor was derived from a woman aged 55-70 years with active or convalescent COVID-19. The specimen was peripheral blood. CDR3 in DNA: TGTGCCAGCAGCCAAGATTGGGGACAGGGACGAATGCAGTACTTC. Its translation: CASSQDWGQGRMQYF.